The rows below give T cell receptor beta chains drawn from one sample of a study of blood T cell repertoires in COVID-19. Sequencing was performed with immunoSEQ multiplex PCR; in TCRdb, only in-frame clones are kept and a portion is missing. The top ten clones hold roughly 1.8% of a sample with about 90,000 clones, roughly nine tenths of them seen once. The sample taken for sequencing was peripheral blood. The source of these receptors is a human donor with active COVID-19. The donor label of this sample is uncertain. CDR3s include the opening cysteine and the closing phenylalanine or tryptophan.

CDR3: CASSLTGGNEKLFF; V: TRBV7-9
CDR3: CASSTYRGLEDTEAFF; V: TRBV19
CDR3: CASSYASSDEKLFF; V: TRBV6-6
CDR3: CASSPGTGLNYGYTF; V: TRBV7-3
CDR3: CASSSGGPSTDTQYF; V: TRBV7-2
CDR3: CASSSSGGEQYF; V: TRBV2
CDR3: CSVVEGQGIYNEQFF; V: TRBV29-1
CDR3: CASSRLGGETEAFF; V: TRBV6-5
CDR3: CASSPSFRGWNTEAFF; V: TRBV11-2
CDR3: CASSLGQGYTGELFF; V: TRBV5-1
CDR3: CASSLFTSTANYGYTF; V: TRBV7-9
CDR3: CASSLAGPVTEAFF; V: TRBV28
CDR3: CASRRGDRAEETQYF; V: TRBV2
CDR3: CATSDIAGKNTEAFF; V: TRBV24-1
CDR3: CASSFEGAGTGELFF; V: TRBV5-1
CDR3: CASSGQQGVGGGYTF; V: TRBV7-9
CDR3: CAIDDRGGYTF; V: TRBV10-3
CDR3: CASSQFAGGDEQFF; V: TRBV3-1/TRBV3-2
CDR3: CASSEARRNTQYF; V: TRBV6-1
CDR3: CASSRREGKETEAFF; V: TRBV13
CDR3: CASSVRGNTEAFF; V: TRBV10-2
CDR3: CASSLFFRGQNTEAFF; V: TRBV28
CDR3: CASSPSGNTEAFF; V: TRBV5-1
CDR3: CASSPYSGPHEQYF; V: TRBV9
CDR3: CASSPDYNTEAFF; V: TRBV5-4
CDR3: CASSSHGVGLAVTGELFF; V: TRBV5-1
CDR3: CASTRGTGVTEAFF; V: TRBV2
CDR3: CAASRLGGTGELFF; V: TRBV6-6
CDR3: CASSPGVTSGPYNEQFF; V: TRBV7-6
CDR3: CASSPGTGAGETQYF; V: TRBV18
CDR3: CASSLGVASYEQYF; V: TRBV5-1
CDR3: CASSLWLQETQYF; V: TRBV28
CDR3: CASSPTAGGYTF; V: TRBV4-2
CDR3: CASRKGESNTEAFF; V: TRBV19
CDR3: CASSLGLAGGNYEQYF; V: TRBV6-2/TRBV6-3